What follows is one T cell receptor beta chain and its context. The data originate from a study of TIL therapy for anti-PD-1-resistant metastatic lung cancer. Study at large: Median tumor mutation burden was 1.5 mutations per megabase.

Time point given: pre-treatment sample, taken before nivolumab and TIL therapy. This was the immunoSEQ v3 assay. The method was immunoSEQ multiplex PCR; TCRdb's version includes in-frame clones alone and lacks a portion of them. The repertoire holds nearly 60,000 clones, with about 73% as singletons. Sample: blood, taken at baseline. The origin of this receptor is a person between 30 and 80 years old with non-small cell lung cancer.

CDR3 nucleotides: TGTGCCATCACCCCGAGCTCCTACAATGAGCAGTTCTTC. Its protein product is CAITPSSYNEQFF. This chain connects TRBV10-3 to TRBJ2-1; D is undetermined. Germline values: CDR1 ENHRY, CDR2 SYGVKD. The length of the CDR3 is 13 residues. Trimming took 7 bases from V and 0 from J, leaving 7 bases between them.